This T cell receptor beta chain was identified in a study of identical twins. TCRdb re-called the 5' RACE reads with MiXCR, one entry per CDR3 protein. Of 1.5 million to 2 million distinct CDR3 sequences listed, under 35% are singletons. Points from the study as a whole: Analyses of zero insertions could be partly confounded by invariant MAIT and iNKT cells.

This clonotype appeared a few times. Antigen unknown. CDR3 length: 15 residues. Looked up from germline, CDR1 is MGHDK and CDR2 is SYGVNS. V lost 1 base, J lost 0 bases, and 10 bases lay in between. This TCR derives from a newborn girl in good health. This chain links TRBV25-1 with TRBJ2-7; either TRBD1 or TRBD2 may fit D (5 bases each). The material sequenced was cord blood. CDR3 in amino acids: CASSEFGAGSYEQYF. CDR3 sequence (DNA): TGTGCCAGCAGTGAATTCGGGGCAGGCTCCTACGAGCAGTACTTC.